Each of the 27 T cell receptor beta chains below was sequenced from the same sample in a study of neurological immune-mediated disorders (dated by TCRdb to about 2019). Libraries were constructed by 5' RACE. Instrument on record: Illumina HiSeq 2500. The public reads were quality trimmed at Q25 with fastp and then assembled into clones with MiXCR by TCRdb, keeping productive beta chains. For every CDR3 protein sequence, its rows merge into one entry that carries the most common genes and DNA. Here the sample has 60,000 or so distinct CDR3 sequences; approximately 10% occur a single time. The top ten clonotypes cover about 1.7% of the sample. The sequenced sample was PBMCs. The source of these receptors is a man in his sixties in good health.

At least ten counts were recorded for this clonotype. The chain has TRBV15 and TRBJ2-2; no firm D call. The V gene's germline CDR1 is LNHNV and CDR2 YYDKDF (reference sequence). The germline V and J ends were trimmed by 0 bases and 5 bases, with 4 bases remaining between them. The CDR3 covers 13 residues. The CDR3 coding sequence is TGTGCCACCAGCAGAGATAGGACCGGGGAGCTGTTTTTT. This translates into CATSRDRTGELFF.

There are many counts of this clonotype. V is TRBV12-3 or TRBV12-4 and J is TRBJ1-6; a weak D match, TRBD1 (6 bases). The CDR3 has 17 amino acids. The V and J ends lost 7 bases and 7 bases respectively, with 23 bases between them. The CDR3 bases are TGTGCCAGCACTTTGGGGGGGGGCCAGGCTAACAATTCACCCCTCCACTTT. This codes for CASTLGGGQANNSPLHF.

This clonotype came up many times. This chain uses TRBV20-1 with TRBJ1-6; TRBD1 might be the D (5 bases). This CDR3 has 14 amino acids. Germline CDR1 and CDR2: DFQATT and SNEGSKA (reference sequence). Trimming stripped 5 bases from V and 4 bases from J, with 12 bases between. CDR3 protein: CSAVTGPYNSPLHF. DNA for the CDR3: TGCAGTGCTGTAACGGGACCGTATAATTCACCCCTCCACTTT.

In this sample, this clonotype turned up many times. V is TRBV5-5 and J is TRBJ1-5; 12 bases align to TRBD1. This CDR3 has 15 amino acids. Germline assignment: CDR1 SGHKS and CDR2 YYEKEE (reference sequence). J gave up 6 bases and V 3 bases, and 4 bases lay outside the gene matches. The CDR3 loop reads CASSWDRGLGQPQHF. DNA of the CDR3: TGTGCCAGCAGCTGGGACAGGGGGCTAGGTCAGCCCCAGCATTTT. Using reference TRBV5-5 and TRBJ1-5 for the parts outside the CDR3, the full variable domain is DAGVTQSPTHLIKTRGQQVTLRCSPISGHKSVSWYQQVLGQGPQFIFQYYEKEERGRGNFPDRFSARQFPNYSSELNVNALLLGDSALYLCASSWDRGLGQPQHFGDGTRLSIL.

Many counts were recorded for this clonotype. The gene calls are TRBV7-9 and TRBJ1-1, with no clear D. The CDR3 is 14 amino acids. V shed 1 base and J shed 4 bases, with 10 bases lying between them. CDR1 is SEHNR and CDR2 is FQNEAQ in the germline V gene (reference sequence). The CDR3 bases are TGTGCCAGCAGCTTAGGCCAACCCGGCACTGAAGCTTTCTTT. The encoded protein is CASSLGQPGTEAFF.

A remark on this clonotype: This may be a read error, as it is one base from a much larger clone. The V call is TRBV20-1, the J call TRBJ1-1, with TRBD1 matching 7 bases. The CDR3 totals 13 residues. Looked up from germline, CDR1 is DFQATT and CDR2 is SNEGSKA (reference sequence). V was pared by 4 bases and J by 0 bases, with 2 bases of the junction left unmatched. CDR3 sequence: CSAKGTVNTEAFF. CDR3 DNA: TGCAGTGCTAAGGGGACAGTGAACACTGAAGCTTTCTTT.

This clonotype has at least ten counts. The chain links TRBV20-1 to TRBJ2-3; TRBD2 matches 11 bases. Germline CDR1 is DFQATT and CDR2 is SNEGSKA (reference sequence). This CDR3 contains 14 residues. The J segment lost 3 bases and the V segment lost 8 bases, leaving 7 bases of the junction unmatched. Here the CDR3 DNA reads TGCAGTCCCTCACTAGCGGGGGCGACAGATACGCAGTATTTT. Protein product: CSPSLAGATDTQYF.

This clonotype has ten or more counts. DNA for the CDR3: TGTGCCATCCCGAGCCCGAGCCGCTCTGGGGCCAACGTCCTGACTTTC. It codes for CAIPSPSRSGANVLTF. V is TRBV10-3 and J is TRBJ2-6; D remains unclear. This CDR3 has 16 residues. Deletions cut 8 bases from V and 0 bases from J, with 14 bases between. CDR1 is ENHRY and CDR2 is SYGVKD in the germline V gene.

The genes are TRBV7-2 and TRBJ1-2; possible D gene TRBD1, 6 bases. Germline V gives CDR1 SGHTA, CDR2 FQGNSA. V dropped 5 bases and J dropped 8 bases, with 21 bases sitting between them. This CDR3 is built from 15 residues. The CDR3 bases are TGTGCCAGCAGCCTCCGGGGGGCCTCGGGGGTGGGCTACACCTTC. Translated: CASSLRGASGVGYTF.

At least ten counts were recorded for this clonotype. Here the CDR3 reads CSANPGQGASDTQYF. For the CDR3, the DNA is TGCAGTGCTAACCCGGGACAGGGGGCTTCAGATACGCAGTATTTT. V is TRBV20-1 and J is TRBJ2-3; 12 bases map to TRBD1. The CDR3 is made up of 15 amino acids. The ends lost 4 bases at V and 4 bases at J; junction bases unmatched: 6. CDR1 is DFQATT and CDR2 is SNEGSKA in the germline V gene (reference sequence).

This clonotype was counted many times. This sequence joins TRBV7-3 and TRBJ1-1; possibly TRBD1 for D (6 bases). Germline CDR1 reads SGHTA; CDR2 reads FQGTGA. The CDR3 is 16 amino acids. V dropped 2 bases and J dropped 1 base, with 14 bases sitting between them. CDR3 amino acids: CASSLGGEVKNTEAFF. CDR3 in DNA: TGTGCCAGCAGCTTAGGGGGCGAGGTTAAGAACACTGAAGCTTTCTTT.

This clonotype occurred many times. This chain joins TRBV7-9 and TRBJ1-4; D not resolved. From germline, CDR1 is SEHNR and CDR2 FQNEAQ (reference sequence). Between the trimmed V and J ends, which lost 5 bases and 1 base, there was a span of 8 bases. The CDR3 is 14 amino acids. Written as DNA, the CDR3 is TGTGCCAGCAGCCGCCGGGGAACTAATGAAAAACTGTTTTTT. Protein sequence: CASSRRGTNEKLFF.

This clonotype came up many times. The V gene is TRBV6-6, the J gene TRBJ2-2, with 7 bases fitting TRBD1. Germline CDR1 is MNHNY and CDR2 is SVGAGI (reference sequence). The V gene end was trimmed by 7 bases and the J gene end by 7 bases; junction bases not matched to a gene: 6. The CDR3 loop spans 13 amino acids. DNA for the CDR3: TGTGCCAGCACTGACAGGGTGGACGGGGAGCTGTTTTTT. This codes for CASTDRVDGELFF.

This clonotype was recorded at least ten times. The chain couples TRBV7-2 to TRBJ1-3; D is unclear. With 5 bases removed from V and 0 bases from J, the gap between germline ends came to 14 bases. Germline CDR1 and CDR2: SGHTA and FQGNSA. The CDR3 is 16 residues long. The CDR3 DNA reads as TGTGCCAGCAGCGCGGCGGGCTGGGGCTCTGGAAACACCATATATTTT. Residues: CASSAAGWGSGNTIYF.

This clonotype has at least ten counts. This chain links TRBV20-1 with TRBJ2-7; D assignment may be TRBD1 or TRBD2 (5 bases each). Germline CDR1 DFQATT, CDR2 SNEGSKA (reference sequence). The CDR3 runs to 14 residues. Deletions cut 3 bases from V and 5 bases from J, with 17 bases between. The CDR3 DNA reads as TGCAGTGCTAGCTCGAGGGGCACCCGGGACGAGCAGTACTTC. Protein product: CSASSRGTRDEQYF.

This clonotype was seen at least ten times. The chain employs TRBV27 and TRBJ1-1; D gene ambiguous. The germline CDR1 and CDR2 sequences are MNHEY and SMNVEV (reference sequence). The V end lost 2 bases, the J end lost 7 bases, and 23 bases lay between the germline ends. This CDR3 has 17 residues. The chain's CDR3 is CASSLGKGWRAGGEAFF. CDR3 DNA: TGTGCCAGCAGTTTAGGGAAAGGTTGGCGGGCTGGAGGTGAAGCTTTCTTT.

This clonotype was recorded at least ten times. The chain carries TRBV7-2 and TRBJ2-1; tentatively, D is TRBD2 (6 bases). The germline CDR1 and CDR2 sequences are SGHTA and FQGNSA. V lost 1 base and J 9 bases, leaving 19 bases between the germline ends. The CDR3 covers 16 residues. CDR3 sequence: CASSLGAGRTTSEQFF. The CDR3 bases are TGTGCCAGCAGCTTAGGGGCTGGGCGGACTACTTCTGAGCAGTTCTTC. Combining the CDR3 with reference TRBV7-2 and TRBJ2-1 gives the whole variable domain GAGVSQSPSNKVTEKGKDVELRCDPISGHTALYWYRQSLGQGLEFLIYFQGNSAPDKSGLPSDRFSAERTGGSVSTLTIQRTQQEDSAVYLCASSLGAGRTTSEQFFGPGTRLTVL.

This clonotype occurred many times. The CDR3 nucleotides read TGTGCCAGCAGCAGAAGGACAGGGAAGGAGACCCAGTACTTC. This encodes CASSRRTGKETQYF. The chain recombines TRBV7-2 with TRBJ2-5; TRBD1 agrees at 8 bases. Germline V lookup: CDR1 SGHTA, CDR2 FQGNSA. CDR3 length: 14 amino acids. V shed 5 bases, J shed 5 bases, and the junction held 7 bases outside the gene matches.

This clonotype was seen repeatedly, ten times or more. The CDR3 sequence: CASSLAGGYEQYF. The CDR3, as DNA: TGTGCCAGCAGCCTAGCGGGGGGTTACGAGCAGTACTTC. The chain couples TRBV27 to TRBJ2-7; 11 nucleotides line up with TRBD2. This CDR3 region has 13 residues. Germline values: CDR1 MNHEY, CDR2 SMNVEV (reference sequence). With 6 bases clipped from V and 4 bases from J, the junction kept 2 bases outside the gene matches.

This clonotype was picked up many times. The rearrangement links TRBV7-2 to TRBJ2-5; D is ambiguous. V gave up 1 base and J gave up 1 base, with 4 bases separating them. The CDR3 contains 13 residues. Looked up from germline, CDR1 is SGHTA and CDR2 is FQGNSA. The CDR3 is CASSLGLQETQYF. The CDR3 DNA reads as TGTGCCAGCAGCTTAGGACTCCAAGAGACCCAGTACTTC.

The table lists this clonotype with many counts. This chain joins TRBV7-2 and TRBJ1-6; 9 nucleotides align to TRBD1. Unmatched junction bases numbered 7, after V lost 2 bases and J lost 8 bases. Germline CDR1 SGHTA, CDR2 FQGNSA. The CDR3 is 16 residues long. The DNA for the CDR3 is TGTGCCAGCAGCTTAACTCCCGGACAGGGGTATTCACCCCTCCACTTT. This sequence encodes CASSLTPGQGYSPLHF.

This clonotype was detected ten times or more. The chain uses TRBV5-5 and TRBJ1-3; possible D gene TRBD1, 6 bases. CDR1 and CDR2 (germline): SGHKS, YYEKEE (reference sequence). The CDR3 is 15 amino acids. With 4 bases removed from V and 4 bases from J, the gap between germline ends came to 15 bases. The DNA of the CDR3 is TGTGCCAGCAGCCTGACAGGAATGGTGGGAAACACCATATATTTT. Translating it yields CASSLTGMVGNTIYF.

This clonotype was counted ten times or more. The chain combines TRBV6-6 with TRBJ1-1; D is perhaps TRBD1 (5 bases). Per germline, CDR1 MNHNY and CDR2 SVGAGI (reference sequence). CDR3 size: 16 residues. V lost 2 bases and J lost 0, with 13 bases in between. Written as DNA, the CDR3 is TGTGCCAGCAGTTACCCGGTCGGGGGGGTGAACACTGAAGCTTTCTTT. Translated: CASSYPVGGVNTEAFF.

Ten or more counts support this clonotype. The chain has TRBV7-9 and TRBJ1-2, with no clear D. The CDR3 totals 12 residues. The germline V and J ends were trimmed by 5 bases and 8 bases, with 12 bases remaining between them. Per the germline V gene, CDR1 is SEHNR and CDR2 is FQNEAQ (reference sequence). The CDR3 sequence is CASSANDGGYTF. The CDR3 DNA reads TGTGCCAGCAGCGCGAATGATGGAGGCTACACCTTC.

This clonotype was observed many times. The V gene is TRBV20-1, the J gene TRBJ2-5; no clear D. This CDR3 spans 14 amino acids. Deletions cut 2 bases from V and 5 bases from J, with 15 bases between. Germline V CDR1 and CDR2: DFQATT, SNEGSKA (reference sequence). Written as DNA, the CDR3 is TGCAGTGCTAGATTGGGCTTGGGTGTCGAGACCCAGTACTTC. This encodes CSARLGLGVETQYF.

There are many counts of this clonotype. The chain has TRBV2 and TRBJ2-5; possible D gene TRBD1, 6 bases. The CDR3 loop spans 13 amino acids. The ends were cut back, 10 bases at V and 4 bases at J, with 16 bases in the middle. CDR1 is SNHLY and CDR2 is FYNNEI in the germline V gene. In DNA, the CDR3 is TGTGCCACTACGCCCCAGGGGATAGAGACCCAGTACTTC. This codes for CATTPQGIETQYF.

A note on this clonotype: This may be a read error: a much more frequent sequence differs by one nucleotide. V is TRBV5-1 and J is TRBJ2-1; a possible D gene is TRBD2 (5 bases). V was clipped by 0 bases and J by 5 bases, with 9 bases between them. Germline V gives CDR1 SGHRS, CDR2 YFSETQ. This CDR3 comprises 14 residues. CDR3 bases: TGCGCCAGCAGCTTGGGGGGAGAGAACAATGAGCAGTTCTTC. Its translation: CASSLGGENNEQFF.